Each of the 23 T cell receptor beta chains below was sequenced from the same sample in a study of T-cell memory formation after mild COVID-19. TCRdb independently ran MiXCR on the 5' RACE reads; one entry per CDR3 protein. The sample records 550,000 to 700,000 distinct CDR3 sequences, around 17% being singletons. The sequenced material came from PBMCs or a T cell subset sorted from them (not recorded which). These receptors were taken from an adult woman who had mild COVID-19 (a few samples of this study predate the infection). Cell type and time point are not known.

This clonotype was seen only a few times. This chain links TRBV19 with TRBJ2-1; perhaps D is TRBD1 or TRBD2 (5 bases each). The CDR3 sequence is 16 residues long. Germline V gives CDR1 LNHDA, CDR2 SQIVND (reference sequence). V lost 3 bases and J lost 9, with 21 bases in between. The CDR3 nucleotides read TGTGCCAGTAGTATGCCGGTGGGGCGGGTAAATGGTGAGCAGTTCTTC. It yields the protein CASSMPVGRVNGEQFF.

This chain links TRBV10-3 with TRBJ1-2, with unresolved D. The CDR3 is 14 amino acids. CDR1 and CDR2 (germline): ENHRY, SYGVKD. Trimming took off 2 bases at V and 5 bases at J, with 12 bases between the two ends. The CDR3 protein is CAISEVGRIYGYTF. The CDR3 DNA sequence: TGTGCCATCAGTGAGGTTGGGCGGATATATGGCTACACCTTC.

This clonotype occurred a few times. CDR3: CAWSVLADTQYF. The CDR3 DNA reads TGTGCCTGGAGTGTACTAGCAGATACGCAGTATTTT. The rearrangement uses TRBV30 and TRBJ2-3, with TRBD2 as a possible D gene (5 bases). Germline CDR1 is GTSNPN and CDR2 is SVGIG (reference sequence). V lost 0 bases and J 4 bases, leaving 5 bases between the germline ends. The CDR3 consists of 12 residues.

This clonotype has more than one count but fewer than ten. The chain joins TRBV5-1 to TRBJ2-7, with 7 bases identical to TRBD2. The CDR3 totals 14 residues. CDR1 and CDR2 (germline): SGHRS, YFSETQ. Trimming removed 1 base from V and 7 bases from J; junction bases left unmatched: 8. In DNA form, the CDR3 reads TGCGCCAGCAGCTTGCGGCTAGCGGAAGGGGAGCAGTACTTC. Translated, it gives CASSLRLAEGEQYF.

This clonotype was counted once. CDR3 sequence: CASRPMGGSYEQYF. The CDR3 coding sequence is TGCGCCAGCAGACCCATGGGGGGCTCCTACGAGCAGTACTTC. The rearrangement uses TRBV5-1 and TRBJ2-7; D perhaps matches TRBD2 (6 bases). The CDR3 sequence is 14 residues long. Germline lookup yields CDR1 SGHRS and CDR2 YFSETQ. V dropped 5 bases and J dropped 0 bases, with 12 bases sitting between them.

This clonotype was seen ten or more times. The chain recombines TRBV5-6 with TRBJ2-3; 12 bases agree with TRBD1. Looked up from germline, CDR1 is SGHDT and CDR2 is YYEEEE. This CDR3 region has 16 residues. V lost 3 bases, J lost 3 bases, and 5 bases stayed unmatched. DNA for the CDR3: TGTGCCAGCAGCTCCTTGGGACAGGGGGCTACAGATACGCAGTATTTT. This translates into CASSSLGQGATDTQYF.

This chain joins TRBV12-1 and TRBJ2-2; the table's D call of TRBD2 was not tested on the DNA. TRBV12-1 is an annotated pseudogene. The CDR3 covers 17 residues. CDR3 nucleotides: TGTGCCAGCAGCTTCCACACCGGCTCCTCCGGGACCGGGGAGCTGTTTTTT. Its translation is CASSFHTGSSGTGELFF.

This clonotype was seen a few times. The genes are TRBV27 and TRBJ2-3; D remains ambiguous. Germline V gene sequence: CDR1 MNHEY, CDR2 SMNVEV (reference sequence). V was pared by 6 bases and J by 0 bases, with 13 bases between. CDR3 size: 15 residues. This chain's CDR3 is CASSPVGSSTDTQYF. In DNA form, the CDR3 reads TGTGCCAGCAGCCCCGTAGGGTCTAGCACAGATACGCAGTATTTT.

This clonotype occurred many times. Mismatch with germline at one junction end may stem from a read error. The rearrangement uses TRBV5-1 and TRBJ1-1; no clear D gene. Germline V gene data show CDR1 as SGHRS and CDR2 as YFSETQ. This CDR3 is built from 13 residues. The CDR3 DNA reads TGTGCCAGCTCATCAGGCCCGAACACTGAAGCTTTCTTT. Translated, it gives CASSSGPNTEAFF.

This clonotype was counted only a few times. The chain combines TRBV24-1 with TRBJ2-3; 9 bases match TRBD2. CDR3 length: 15 amino acids. Germline V gene lookup returns CDR1 KGHDR and CDR2 SFDVKD. Losses at the gene ends were 3 bases for V and 3 bases for J; bases not matched to a gene: 3. CDR3 nucleotides: TGTGCCACCAGTGATCTTAGCGGGAGTACAGATACGCAGTATTTT. Translation gives CATSDLSGSTDTQYF.

The rearrangement links TRBV12-3 or TRBV12-4 to TRBJ1-5; D is unresolved. The CDR3 runs to 15 residues. V gave up 3 bases and J gave up 5 bases, with 14 bases separating them. The CDR3: CASSFWGRVDQPQHF. As DNA, the CDR3 is TGTGCCAGCAGTTTCTGGGGTCGGGTGGATCAGCCCCAGCATTTT.

The table lists this clonotype with many counts. The rearrangement joins TRBV24-1 to TRBJ1-5; D is uncertain. CDR3 length: 12 residues. Between the trimmed V and J ends, which lost 0 bases and 4 bases, there was a span of 0 bases. CDR1 is KGHDR, CDR2 SFDVKD, per germline. The DNA for the CDR3 is TGTGCCACCAGTGATTTGAATCAGCCCCAGCATTTT. This gives the protein CATSDLNQPQHF.

The J gene is TRBJ1-2, the V gene TRBV5-1; 8 bases line up with TRBD1. Germline CDR1 is SGHRS and CDR2 is YFSETQ. This CDR3 has 15 residues. The V and J ends lost 2 bases and 3 bases, in that order; junction bases with no gene match: 6. CDR3: CASSFVRGQDYGYTF. The DNA of the CDR3 is TGCGCCAGCAGCTTCGTCAGGGGGCAAGACTATGGCTACACCTTC.

This clonotype was seen only a few times. The chain uses TRBV20-1 and TRBJ2-1; the match to TRBD2 covers 10 bases. This CDR3 has 17 amino acids. V lost 0 bases and J lost 4; bases outside the gene matches: 9. The germline V gene encodes CDR1 DFQATT and CDR2 SNEGSKA (reference sequence). The CDR3 nucleotides are TGCAGTGCTAGAGATCCGTCTAGCGGGAGCCGGTACAATGAGCAGTTCTTC. This encodes CSARDPSSGSRYNEQFF.

This clonotype was observed a handful of times. V is TRBV12-3 or TRBV12-4 and J is TRBJ2-1, with D possibly matching TRBD2 (5 bases). This CDR3 has 15 residues. V gave up 1 base and J gave up 3 bases, with 10 bases separating them. DNA of the CDR3: TGTGCCAGCAGTTTAGACGGGGAACACTACAATGAGCAGTTCTTC. This codes for CASSLDGEHYNEQFF.

This clonotype is a singleton in its sample. The gene calls are TRBV6-2 or TRBV6-3 and TRBJ1-1; D not resolved. V lost 2 bases, J lost 3 bases, and 16 bases lay in between. The germline CDR1 and CDR2 sequences are MNHEY and SVGEGT. This CDR3 has 16 amino acids. CDR3 DNA sequence: TGTGCCAGCAGTTACCCACGAGGCAGAGGGCACACTGAAGCTTTCTTT. Translated, it gives CASSYPRGRGHTEAFF.

The J gene is TRBJ1-2, the V gene TRBV28, with a possible D match to TRBD1 (6 bases). V was trimmed by 7 bases and J by 0 bases, leaving 12 bases between them. Germline V CDR1 and CDR2: MDHEN, SYDVKM. This CDR3 contains 14 residues. CDR3 in DNA: TGTGCCAGCACCTCCAGGGGCGCTAACTATGGCTACACCTTC. Its protein is CASTSRGANYGYTF.

The chain links TRBV7-2 to TRBJ2-5, with a weak D call TRBD2 (6 bases). V lost 5 bases to trimming and J lost 5 bases, with 15 bases between them. Germline V gives CDR1 SGHTA, CDR2 FQGNSA. The CDR3 loop spans 14 amino acids. DNA of the CDR3: TGTGCCAGCAGCGGCGGAGGGGCTCAGGAGACCCAGTACTTC. Residues: CASSGGGAQETQYF.

V gene TRBV9 combines with J gene TRBJ2-2; perhaps TRBD2 as D (6 bases). This CDR3 is built from 16 residues. The germline V gene has CDR1 SGDLS and CDR2 YYNGEE. The germline V and J ends were trimmed by 3 bases and 3 bases, with 15 bases remaining between them. The CDR3 here is CASSERRTGDTGELFF. The CDR3 DNA follows: TGTGCCAGCAGCGAGAGGCGAACGGGAGACACCGGGGAGCTGTTTTTT.

This clonotype showed up many times. The genes are TRBV5-1 and TRBJ2-1; 9 nucleotides agree with TRBD2. The trim removed 4 bases at V and 0 bases at J, leaving 14 bases unmatched. The V gene's germline CDR1 is SGHRS and CDR2 YFSETQ. The CDR3 has 19 residues. The CDR3 region has the DNA TGCGCCAGCAGCGCCCTGCAGCGGGGGGCCTTAAGCTCCTACAATGAGCAGTTCTTC. Translating it yields CASSALQRGALSSYNEQFF.

This clonotype was detected ten times or more. The CDR3 spells CASSYSGAYNEQFF. The CDR3, as DNA: TGTGCCAGCAGTTACTCGGGGGCGTACAATGAGCAGTTCTTC. This rearrangement joins TRBV6-5 to TRBJ2-1; tentative D call: TRBD1 (6 bases). Trimming left V 0 bases short and J 4 bases short, with 7 bases between. This CDR3 spans 14 amino acids. Germline V gene lookup returns CDR1 MNHEY and CDR2 SVGAGI.

The V call is TRBV12-3 or TRBV12-4, the J call TRBJ2-3; weak D call: TRBD1 (5 bases). The CDR3 is made up of 14 amino acids. V gave up 10 bases and J gave up 0 bases, with 14 bases separating them. The CDR3 bases are TGTGCCAACCAAGACAGTACTAGCACAGATACGCAGTATTTT. Its translation is CANQDSTSTDTQYF.

This clonotype has just a few counts. In nucleotides, the CDR3 is TGCAGTGCAATCACAGCGACCTACGAGCAGTACTTC. Encoded protein: CSAITATYEQYF. The V call is TRBV20-1, the J call TRBJ2-7; D is unclear. The CDR3 has 12 amino acids. CDR1 DFQATT and CDR2 SNEGSKA come from the germline V gene (reference sequence). The germline V and J ends were trimmed by 6 bases and 2 bases, with 11 bases remaining between them.